One and the same sample provided the 18 T cell receptor beta chains below, sequenced in a study of cytomegalovirus exposure and HLA in healthy donors (dated by TCRdb to about 2017). Libraries were constructed by the immunoSEQ multiplex PCR assay. For the multiplex PCR, a mixture combining 60 forward primers for TCR Vbeta segments and 13 reverse primers for TCR Jbeta segments was used. Held by TCRdb, this immuneACCESS table contains in-frame sequences only and omits some clones. Under half of the omission traces to an unresolved V gene where checked; the cause of the rest is unknown. The sample table contains some 190,000 clones; only one count was recorded for about 9% of them. The top ten hold 1% to 1.5% of the sample. Sequences were obtained from PBMCs. These receptors were obtained from a woman between 25 and 40 years old in good health and CMV-seropositive.

This clone was counted between two and nine times. For the CDR3, the DNA is TGTGCCAGCTCACTAGGGACAGCCCCCGGTGAAGCTTTCTTT. It is translated as CASSLGTAPGEAFF. J is TRBJ1-1 and V is TRBV18; 7 bases agree with TRBD1. V was pared by 4 bases and J by 7 bases, with 9 bases of the junction left unmatched. Per germline, CDR1 KGHSH and CDR2 LQKENI. The CDR3 is 14 amino acids.

The rearrangement links TRBV25-1 to TRBJ1-6; the match to TRBD1 covers 8 bases. Germline values: CDR1 MGHDK, CDR2 SYGVNS. The CDR3 runs 14 residues. V lost 6 bases and J lost 9; bases outside the gene matches: 7. In nucleotides, the CDR3 is TGTGCCAGCAGACCGGACAGGGAGTTTTCACCCCTCCACTTT. It specifies CASRPDREFSPLHF.

This clone was seen a few times. The chain is built from TRBV6-5 and TRBJ2-7; 11 bases match TRBD2. Germline V lookup: CDR1 MNHEY, CDR2 SVGAGI. The CDR3 has 16 amino acids. J gave up 3 bases and V 3 bases, and 7 bases lay outside the gene matches. The chain's CDR3 is CASSYTPGTSGYEQYF. The DNA of the CDR3 is TGTGCCAGCAGTTATACCCCCGGGACTAGCGGCTACGAGCAGTACTTC.

In its sample, this clone was seen a few times. This chain links TRBV5-1 with TRBJ2-5; 9 bases fit TRBD2. TRBJ2-7 matches the DNA end more closely, so the J call is doubtful. The germline gives CDR1 SGHRS, CDR2 YFSETQ. This CDR3 has 14 residues. The CDR3 loop is CASRALAGTYEQYF. DNA of the CDR3: TGCGCCAGCAGGGCCCTAGCGGGGACCTACGAGCAGTACTTC.

The CDR3 is CASSVGLGGETISSYEQYF. In DNA form, the CDR3 reads TGTGCCAGCAGCGTAGGCTTAGGGGGCGAAACCATCAGCTCCTACGAGCAGTACTTC. The rearrangement uses TRBV9 and TRBJ2-7, with TRBD1 matching over 7 bases. The CDR3 loop spans 19 amino acids. Germline assignment: CDR1 SGDLS and CDR2 YYNGEE. Trimming at V came to 0 bases and at J to 0 bases, leaving 15 bases not matched to a gene.

This clone was detected only a few times. The rearrangement uses TRBV19 and TRBJ2-2; tentative D call: TRBD2 (5 bases). The CDR3 contains 15 residues. Trimming removed 10 bases at V and 2 bases at J, with 17 bases between. The germline CDR1 and CDR2 sequences are LNHDA and SQIVND (reference sequence). The CDR3 is CATRTDFGNTGELFF. The CDR3 bases are TGTGCCACTCGGACGGACTTCGGTAACACCGGGGAGCTGTTTTTT. The whole variable domain, remainder taken from reference TRBV19 and TRBJ2-2, is DGGITQSPKYLFRKEGQNVTLSCEQNLNHDAMYWYRQDPGQGLRLIYYSQIVNDFQKGDIAEGYSVSREKKESFPLTVTSAQKNPTAFYLCATRTDFGNTGELFFGEGSRLTVL.

This clone showed up just a few times. The chain combines TRBV2 with TRBJ2-7; weak D call: TRBD1 (5 bases). The CDR3 has 14 residues. The germline CDR1 and CDR2 sequences are SNHLY and FYNNEI. With 7 bases removed from V and 0 bases from J, the gap between germline ends came to 13 bases. The CDR3 coding sequence is TGTGCCAGCAAAGCAGACAGCCACTCCTACGAGCAGTACTTC. Its translation is CASKADSHSYEQYF.

This clone has only a few counts. The chain is built from TRBV30 and TRBJ2-3, with TRBD1 matching over 7 bases. The CDR3 loop spans 14 amino acids. Germline trimming cut 4 bases from V and 5 bases from J; bases unmatched to any gene: 9. CDR1 and CDR2 (germline): GTSNPN, SVGIG (reference sequence). The CDR3 reads CAWNPGGARDTQYF. In DNA, the CDR3 is TGTGCCTGGAATCCAGGGGGAGCAAGAGATACGCAGTATTTT.

This clone appeared a few times. The chain employs TRBV5-1 and TRBJ1-4; 10 nucleotides align to TRBD1. This CDR3 contains 13 residues. With V trimmed by 5 bases and J by 7 bases, 2 bases remained unmatched. Germline assignment: CDR1 SGHRS and CDR2 YFSETQ. The CDR3 DNA reads as TGCGCCAGCAGAGGACAGGGGGGTGAAAAACTGTTTTTT. Protein sequence: CASRGQGGEKLFF.

V is TRBV27 and J is TRBJ2-1; no definite D call. Germline V gene data show CDR1 as MNHEY and CDR2 as SMNVEV (reference sequence). V lost 6 bases, J lost 4 bases, and 4 bases lay in between. The CDR3 spans 11 residues. In nucleotides, the CDR3 is TGTGCCAGCAGCAAATACAATGAGCAGTTCTTC. Translated, it gives CASSKYNEQFF.

This clone was detected a few times. The chain recombines TRBV5-4 with TRBJ2-6; D is unclear. CDR1 SGHNT and CDR2 YYREEE come from the germline V gene (reference sequence). Trimming left V 4 bases short and J 0 bases short, with 8 bases between. CDR3 size: 15 residues. CDR3 in DNA: TGTGCCAGCAGCGATCAGGTCTCTGGGGCCAACGTCCTGACTTTC. Translating gives CASSDQVSGANVLTF.

This clone was found a few times. J is TRBJ2-6 and V is TRBV19; 10 bases are shared with TRBD1. The CDR3 loop spans 18 amino acids. Germline trimming cut 3 bases from V and 1 base from J; bases unmatched to any gene: 6. Germline V gene sequence: CDR1 LNHDA, CDR2 SQIVND (reference sequence). The CDR3 DNA follows: TGTGCCAGTAGTATTTGGGGACAGGGGCGGTCTGGGGCCAACGTCCTGACTTTC. Translation gives CASSIWGQGRSGANVLTF.

The CDR3 nucleotides read TGTGCCATCAGTGAAGGTCTAGCGGGACCTTTCGATGAGCAGTTCTTC. It codes for CAISEGLAGPFDEQFF. This rearrangement joins TRBV10-3 to TRBJ2-1, with 9 bases aligning to TRBD2. Looked up from germline, CDR1 is ENHRY and CDR2 is SYGVKD. Trimming at V came to 3 bases and at J to 8 bases, leaving 11 bases not matched to a gene. This CDR3 has 16 residues.

This chain links TRBV27 with TRBJ2-2; the D gene is possibly TRBD2 (5 bases). The CDR3 runs to 16 residues. V was clipped by 3 bases and J by 2 bases, with 13 bases between them. The germline gives CDR1 MNHEY, CDR2 SMNVEV (reference sequence). The CDR3: CASSLLGLRNTGELFF. The CDR3 nucleotides read TGTGCCAGCAGTTTGTTAGGACTCCGAAACACCGGGGAGCTGTTTTTT.

The chain couples TRBV13 to TRBJ2-1, with TRBD2 identical over 7 bases. The junction had 4 bases not matched to a gene; V was cut back by 7 bases and J by 1 base. This CDR3 has 14 residues. Germline V gene data show CDR1 as PRHDT and CDR2 as FYEKMQ (reference sequence). As DNA, the CDR3 is TGTGCCAGCACGAAGCGGGAATCCTACAATGAGCAGTTCTTC. It translates to CASTKRESYNEQFF.

This clone was counted only a few times. The CDR3 here is CASSRGGSADTQYF. CDR3 nucleotide sequence: TGTGCCAGCAGTCGCGGCGGGAGTGCAGATACGCAGTATTTT. This rearrangement joins TRBV9 to TRBJ2-3; 7 bases fit TRBD2. The V gene's germline CDR1 is SGDLS and CDR2 YYNGEE. V shed 5 bases, J shed 4 bases, and the junction held 7 bases outside the gene matches. The CDR3 length is 14 residues.

This clone was counted a few times. The V call is TRBV4-1, the J call TRBJ2-1; 7 bases match TRBD2. The CDR3 is 12 amino acids. From germline, CDR1 is MGHRA and CDR2 YSYEKL. Trimming took 1 base from V and 14 from J; bases not matched to a gene: 5. The CDR3 DNA sequence: TGCGCCAGCAGCCAAGTCAGCGGGGACGAGTTCTTC. Protein sequence: CASSQVSGDEFF.

The V gene is TRBV6-1, the J gene TRBJ2-3, with 9 bases identical to TRBD2. Germline CDR1 MNHNS, CDR2 SASEGT. CDR3 size: 14 residues. Trimming removed 10 bases from V and 2 bases from J; junction bases left unmatched: 7. CDR3 coding DNA: TGTGCCATAGGGGCTAGCGGGACCACAGATACGCAGTATTTT. Translation gives CAIGASGTTDTQYF.